These T cell receptor beta chains were read from a single sample in a study of neurological immune-mediated disorders. MiXCR, applied by TCRdb to the 5' RACE reads, yields one record per CDR3 protein. The repertoire holds 20,000 to 25,000 distinct CDR3 sequences, with around 16% as singletons. Sequencing used PBMCs. The receptors stem from a female donor with HTLV-1-associated myelopathy (HAM/TSP). Each CDR3 is given with its conserved first and last residue. Each record gives: V gene, J gene, clone size, CDR3 protein. Clone size, where shown, is once, few, many, or a class for clones that have expanded.

V: TRBV7-8; J: TRBJ2-1; size: many; CDR3: CASSLGLVWSSSYNEQFF
V: TRBV6-2/TRBV6-3; J: TRBJ1-1; size: many; CDR3: CASRPSGGANTEAFF
V: TRBV4-1; J: TRBJ2-5; size: many; CDR3: CASSQSGHQETQYF
V: TRBV20-1; J: TRBJ2-3; size: many; CDR3: CSARDDRGSGRADTQYF
V: TRBV5-1; J: TRBJ2-7; size: many; CDR3: CASSLAGGPYEQYF
V: TRBV4-2; J: TRBJ1-2; size: .; CDR3: CASSQEGTAGDRGYTF
V: TRBV4-1; J: TRBJ2-3; size: many; CDR3: CASSELRSGRGTDTQYF
V: TRBV20-1; J: TRBJ1-5; size: many; CDR3: CSVAGGTRGSYNQPQHF
V: TRBV5-5; J: TRBJ2-3; size: many; CDR3: CASSSHRGADTQYF
V: TRBV10-3; J: TRBJ1-5; size: many; CDR3: CAISGGQGSNQPQHF
V: TRBV12-3/TRBV12-4; J: TRBJ2-7; size: .; CDR3: CASSRRTDEQYF
V: TRBV6-5; J: TRBJ2-7; size: many; CDR3: CASSRGTGNEQYF
V: TRBV28; J: TRBJ2-7; size: many; CDR3: CASSKGGHYEQYF
V: TRBV20-1; J: TRBJ1-1; size: many; CDR3: CSALGHRGTEAFF
V: TRBV30; J: TRBJ1-1; size: .; CDR3: CAWSPDGVNTEAFF
V: TRBV7-2; J: TRBJ1-2; size: many; CDR3: CASSFQGLVNYGYTF
V: TRBV15; J: TRBJ2-2; size: .; CDR3: CATSRVGELFF
V: TRBV5-1; J: TRBJ1-3; size: .; CDR3: CASSSQDAGNTIYF
V: TRBV9; J: TRBJ2-1; size: many; CDR3: CASSAPDGTSHYNEQFF
V: TRBV12-5; J: TRBJ1-5; size: .; CDR3: CASSLVDRGIGQPQHF
V: TRBV5-1; J: TRBJ2-7; size: medium-sized; CDR3: CASSAWRPPYEQYF
V: TRBV4-3; J: TRBJ1-1; size: many; CDR3: CASSQGRQGGITEAFF